Following are 16 T cell receptor beta chains from one sample sequenced in a study of OX40 agonist ivuxolimab in advanced cancers. Here immunoSEQ multiplex PCR was the method, and the copy in TCRdb shows in-frame clones only, minus some. The sample includes tens of thousands of clones, 80% to 90% of them seen just once. Source: CD4+ or CD8+ T cells sorted from blood, taken in a trial of the OX40 agonist ivuxolimab. The receptors were sampled from an adult with an advanced solid tumor such as melanoma, head and neck, liver or kidney cancer.

The rearrangement joins TRBV5-4 to TRBJ1-6; unclear D gene. V lost 0 bases to trimming and J lost 10 bases, with 5 bases between them. The CDR3 spans 12 residues. Germline V gene sequence: CDR1 SGHNT, CDR2 YYREEE (reference sequence). The CDR3 protein is CASSLGESPLHF. In DNA, the CDR3 is TGTGCCAGCAGCTTGGGGGAATCACCCCTCCACTTT.

V gene TRBV4-2 combines with J gene TRBJ2-2, with 14 bases that match TRBD2. The CDR3 extends over 18 amino acids. CDR1 and CDR2 from the germline V gene are LGHNA and YNFKEQ. V gave up 0 bases and J gave up 3 bases; unmatched junction bases: 3. CDR3 in amino acids: CASSQEEGLAGDTGELFF. The DNA for the CDR3 is TGTGCCAGCAGCCAAGAAGAGGGACTAGCGGGGGACACCGGGGAGCTGTTTTTT.

This chain joins TRBV5-5 and TRBJ1-2; TRBD1 is a possible D gene (6 bases). V was trimmed by 7 bases and J by 14 bases, leaving 24 bases between them. Germline V gene sequence: CDR1 SGHKS, CDR2 YYEKEE (reference sequence). CDR3 length: 13 amino acids. This CDR3 reads CASYRGGADSETF. The CDR3, as DNA: TGTGCCAGCTACAGAGGGGGTGCAGATTCAGAAACCTTC.

This chain links TRBV4-1 with TRBJ1-3; D call uncertain. In germline, CDR1 is MGHRA, CDR2 YSYEKL. The CDR3 has 16 residues. Trimming took 0 bases from V and 2 from J, leaving 11 bases between them. This chain's CDR3 is CASSQEGREAGNTIYF. Here the CDR3 DNA reads TGCGCCAGCAGCCAAGAGGGTAGGGAGGCTGGAAACACCATATATTTT.

This chain joins TRBV4-1 and TRBJ1-1; 10 bases agree with TRBD1. Looked up from germline, CDR1 is MGHRA and CDR2 is YSYEKL. The trim removed 0 bases at V and 4 bases at J, leaving 14 bases unmatched. This CDR3 is 19 amino acids long. The CDR3 spells CASSQDPPGRDRGSTEAFF. For the CDR3, the DNA is TGCGCCAGCAGCCAAGATCCTCCTGGCCGGGACAGGGGTTCCACTGAAGCTTTCTTT.

The chain recombines TRBV4-3 with TRBJ2-5, with TRBD1 matching over 7 bases. With V trimmed by 3 bases and J by 0 bases, 4 bases remained unmatched. The CDR3 contains 15 residues. Germline-derived CDR1 and CDR2 are LGHNA and YSLEER. In DNA, the CDR3 is TGCGCCAGCAGCCAGCAACAGGGGAACCAAGAGACCCAGTACTTC. Protein product: CASSQQQGNQETQYF.

The CDR3 reads CASSLEIRTGGGSTEAFF. The CDR3 DNA reads as TGTGCCAGCAGCTTGGAAATCAGGACAGGGGGCGGGAGCACTGAAGCTTTCTTT. The rearrangement uses TRBV5-6 and TRBJ1-1; TRBD1 matches 11 bases. The CDR3 extends over 18 amino acids. Losses at the gene ends were 0 bases for V and 4 bases for J; bases not matched to a gene: 11. In germline, CDR1 is SGHDT, CDR2 YYEEEE.

The chain couples TRBV28 to TRBJ1-1; 10 nucleotides agree with TRBD1. The CDR3 runs 14 residues. Germline V gene lookup returns CDR1 MDHEN and CDR2 SYDVKM. V shed 2 bases and J 6 bases; nucleotides not matched to a gene: 3. CDR3 bases: TGTGCCAGCAGTTTAGGGGACAGGGGTGCTGAAGCTTTCTTT. This sequence encodes CASSLGDRGAEAFF.

The chain recombines TRBV5-1 with TRBJ2-7; the D is unclear. V lost 1 base and J 3 bases, leaving 8 bases between the germline ends. Germline V gene data show CDR1 as SGHRS and CDR2 as YFSETQ. This CDR3 comprises 13 residues. The DNA for the CDR3 is TGCGCCAGCAGCTTGCCCGAAGACTACGAGCAGTACTTC. Amino acid sequence: CASSLPEDYEQYF.

The chain uses TRBV5-4 and TRBJ2-1, with 9 bases identical to TRBD1. CDR3 size: 17 residues. After removal of 3 bases from V and 6 bases from J, the junction contained 13 bases not matched to a gene. CDR1 is SGHNT, CDR2 YYREEE, per germline (reference sequence). The CDR3 is CASSSTPDRGAGNEQFF. The CDR3 DNA is TGTGCCAGCAGCTCCACTCCCGACAGGGGGGCTGGCAATGAGCAGTTCTTC.

This clone was picked up one time. The genes are TRBV27 and TRBJ2-1; 13 nucleotides agree with TRBD2. Germline CDR1 is MNHEY and CDR2 is SMNVEV (reference sequence). V gave up 5 bases and J gave up 6 bases; unmatched junction bases: 4. The CDR3 is 15 residues long. CDR3 bases: TGTGCCAGCAGTCGAAGACTAGCGGGGGGCAATGAGCAGTTCTTC. It codes for CASSRRLAGGNEQFF.

CDR3 nucleotides: TGTGCCAGCTCAGTGACGCTGGGACAAAGCACTGAAGCTTTCTTT. It translates to CASSVTLGQSTEAFF. The rearrangement links TRBV18 to TRBJ1-1; tentative D call: TRBD1 (6 bases). The germline V gene has CDR1 KGHSH and CDR2 LQKENI. The CDR3 is made up of 15 amino acids. V was pared by 5 bases and J by 4 bases, with 17 bases between.

This sequence joins TRBV4-1 and TRBJ1-2, with D hard to call. Germline loops: CDR1 MGHRA, CDR2 YSYEKL. The length of the CDR3 is 15 residues. V was cut by 1 base and J by 4 bases, with 13 bases left in between. This chain's CDR3 is CASSQAGFSIYGYTF. In DNA, the CDR3 is TGCGCCAGCAGCCAAGCTGGGTTTAGTATCTATGGCTACACCTTC.

J is TRBJ2-5 and V is TRBV9; 9 bases are shared with TRBD1. V dropped 0 bases and J dropped 4; count of bases not matched to a gene: 7. The CDR3 covers 16 residues. Germline V gene data show CDR1 as SGDLS and CDR2 as YYNGEE. The CDR3 coding sequence is TGTGCCAGCAGCGTAGAATCAGGACAGGGGAGAGAGACCCAGTACTTC. Its translation: CASSVESGQGRETQYF.

The rearrangement joins TRBV6-1 to TRBJ2-3; unclear D gene. V was clipped by 4 bases and J by 0 bases, with 11 bases between them. This CDR3 contains 15 residues. The germline gives CDR1 MNHNS, CDR2 SASEGT. CDR3 loop: CASSVGPFSTDTQYF. The CDR3, as DNA: TGTGCCAGCAGTGTTGGGCCTTTCAGCACAGATACGCAGTATTTT.

The rearrangement uses TRBV4-3 and TRBJ1-4; weak D call: TRBD1 (5 bases). CDR1 LGHNA and CDR2 YSLEER come from the germline V gene. The CDR3 loop spans 17 amino acids. With 1 base removed from V and 5 bases from J, the gap between germline ends came to 17 bases. CDR3 loop: CASSQARQGGSNEKLFF. The DNA for the CDR3 is TGCGCCAGCAGCCAAGCCCGGCAGGGAGGGTCGAATGAAAAACTGTTTTTT.